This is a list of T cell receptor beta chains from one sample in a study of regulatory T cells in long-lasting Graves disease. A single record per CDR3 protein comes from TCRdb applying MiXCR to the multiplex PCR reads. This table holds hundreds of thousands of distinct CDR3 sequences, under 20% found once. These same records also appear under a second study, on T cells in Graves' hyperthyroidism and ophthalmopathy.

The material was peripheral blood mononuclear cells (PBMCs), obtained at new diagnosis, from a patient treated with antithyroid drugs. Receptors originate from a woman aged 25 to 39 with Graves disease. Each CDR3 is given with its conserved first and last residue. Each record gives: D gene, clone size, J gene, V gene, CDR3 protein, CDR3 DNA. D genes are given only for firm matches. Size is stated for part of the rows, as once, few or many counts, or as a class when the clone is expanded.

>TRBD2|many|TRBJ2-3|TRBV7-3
CASSYGGADTQYF
TGTGCCAGCAGCTATGGGGGGGCAGATACGCAGTATTTT
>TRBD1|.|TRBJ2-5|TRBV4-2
CASSQLRDRNGETQYF
TGTGCCAGCAGCCAACTACGGGACAGAAATGGGGAGACCCAGTACTTC
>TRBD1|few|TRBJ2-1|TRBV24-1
CATSEPPGQGPIGQFF
TGTGCCACCAGTGAGCCACCGGGACAGGGGCCTATAGGGCAGTTCTTC
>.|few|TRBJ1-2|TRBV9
CASSKRGYGYTF
TGTGCCAGCAGTAAGCGGGGTTATGGCTACACCTTC
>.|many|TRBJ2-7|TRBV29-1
CSVLFLYEQYF
TGCAGCGTTCTCTTCCTCTACGAGCAGTACTTC
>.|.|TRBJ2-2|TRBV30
CAWRAGGAAGELFF
TGTGCCTGGAGAGCCGGAGGTGCCGCCGGGGAGCTGTTTTTT
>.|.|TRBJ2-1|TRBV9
CASSVRPGSYNEQFF
TGTGCCAGCAGCGTCCGGCCTGGCTCCTACAATGAGCAGTTCTTC
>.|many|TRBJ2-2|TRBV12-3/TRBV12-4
CASSTPSRGQPGTGELFF
TGTGCCAGCAGTACCCCCTCCCGAGGGCAACCGGGAACCGGGGAGCTGTTTTTT
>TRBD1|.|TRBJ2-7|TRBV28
CASSGTGGLSYEQYF
TGTGCCAGCAGTGGTACAGGGGGACTCTCCTACGAGCAGTACTTC
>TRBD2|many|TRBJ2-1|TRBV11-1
CASSFLAGDLNEQFF
TGTGCCAGCAGCTTCCTAGCGGGAGATCTCAATGAGCAGTTCTTC